This entry concerns a single T cell receptor (beta chain). Its target is unknown. The sample is drawn from a study of memory CD4+ T cells and cytomegalovirus serostatus. For the study at large: Donors were healthy Belgian adults, fewer than ten CMV seropositive and about two dozen seronegative. Study findings and constraints: The CMV-associated TCR signature appears largely within the CD4+ memory repertoire.

Measured with immunoSEQ multiplex PCR; TCRdb has only the in-frame clones, and not every one. The top ten hold 3.6% of the sample, which has 85,000 to 100,000 clones, about 80% seen once. Single viable CD3+CD4+CD8-CD45RO+ cells were sorted as the memory CD4+ T cells. CMV serostatus came from serum IgG against pp150, pp28, p38, p52. V dropped 5 bases and J dropped 5; count of bases not matched to a gene: 2. The length of the CDR3 is 14 residues. From germline, CDR1 is MNHNS and CDR2 SASEGT. The origin of this receptor is an adult in good health and CMV-seropositive. The specimen sequenced was memory CD4+ T cells from blood. The gene calls are TRBV6-1 and TRBJ2-5; 13 positions agree with TRBD2. The DNA for the CDR3 is TGTGCCAGCAGTTGGACTAGCGGGAGTGAGACCCAGTACTTC. This translates into CASSWTSGSETQYF.